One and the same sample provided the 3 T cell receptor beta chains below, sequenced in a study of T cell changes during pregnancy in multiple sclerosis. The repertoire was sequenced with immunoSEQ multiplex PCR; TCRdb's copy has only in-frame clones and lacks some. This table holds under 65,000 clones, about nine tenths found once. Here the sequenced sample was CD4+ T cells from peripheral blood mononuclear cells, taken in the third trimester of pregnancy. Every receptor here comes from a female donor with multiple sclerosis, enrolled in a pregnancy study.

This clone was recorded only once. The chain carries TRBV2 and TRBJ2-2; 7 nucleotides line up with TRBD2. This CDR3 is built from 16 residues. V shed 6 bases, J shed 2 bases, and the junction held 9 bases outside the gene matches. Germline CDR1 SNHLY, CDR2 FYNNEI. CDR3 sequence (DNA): TGTGCCAGCAGGGGGTTGGCGGGGGTAAACACCGGGGAGCTGTTTTTT. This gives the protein CASRGLAGVNTGELFF. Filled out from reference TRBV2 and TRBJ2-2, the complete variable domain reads EPEVTQTPSHQVTQMGQEVILRCVPISNHLYFYWYRQILGQKVEFLVSFYNNEISEKSEIFDDQFSVERPDGSNFTLKIRSTKLEDSAMYFCASRGLAGVNTGELFFGEGSRLTVL.

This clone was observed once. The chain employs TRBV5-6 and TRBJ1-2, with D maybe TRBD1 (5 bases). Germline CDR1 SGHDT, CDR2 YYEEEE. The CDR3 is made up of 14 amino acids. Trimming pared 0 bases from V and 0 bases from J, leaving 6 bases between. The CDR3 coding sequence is TGTGCCAGCAGCTTGGGACAGTCTAACTATGGCTACACCTTC. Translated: CASSLGQSNYGYTF.

CDR3: CASSTSAGESNQPQHF. The CDR3 coding sequence is TGTGCCAGCAGTACCTCAGCAGGGGAGAGCAATCAGCCCCAGCATTTT. This chain uses TRBV27 with TRBJ1-5, with D perhaps matching TRBD1 (6 bases). CDR1 MNHEY and CDR2 SMNVEV come from the germline V gene (reference sequence). With 5 bases removed from V and 1 base from J, the gap between germline ends came to 15 bases. The CDR3 length is 16 residues.